These 18 T cell receptor beta chains share one sample of origin, sequenced in a study of CD8+ T cells in alopecia areata. Reverse transcription of extracted RNA yielded cDNA, which provided the sequencing template. Libraries were prepared by immunoSEQ multiplex PCR; TCRdb keeps only in-frame clonotypes and omits some of them. The sample lists 140,000 to 150,000 clones, approximately 50% occurring once. The input for sequencing was CD4+ T cells sorted from blood, taken at week 0. The receptor source for this set is a human donor with alopecia areata.

There are a few counts of this clone. The chain links TRBV6-5 to TRBJ2-3, with D maybe TRBD2 (5 bases). Trimming took 2 bases from V and 3 from J, leaving 12 bases between them. Per the germline V gene, CDR1 is MNHEY and CDR2 is SVGAGI. The CDR3 loop spans 15 amino acids. The CDR3 here is CASSYDRTGTDTQYF. CDR3 coding DNA: TGTGCCAGCAGTTACGATAGGACGGGGACAGATACGCAGTATTTT.

V and J are TRBV29-1 and TRBJ1-2; 7 nucleotides agree with TRBD1. J was trimmed by 3 bases and V by 4 bases; bases with no gene match: 5. The CDR3 length is 13 residues. Germline CDR1 reads SQVTM; CDR2 reads ANQGSEA. As DNA, the CDR3 is TGCAGCGTTGGAGGGGGCGGTGACTATGGCTACACCTTC. Its translation: CSVGGGGDYGYTF. The variable domain in full, with the rest retrieved from reference TRBV29-1 and TRBJ1-2, is SAVISQKPSRDICQRGTSLTIQCQVDSQVTMMFWYRQQPGQSLTLIATANQGSEATYESGFVIDKFPISRPNLTFSTLTVSNMSPEDSSIYLCSVGGGGDYGYTFGSGTRLTVV.

This clone was seen a few times. The rearrangement joins TRBV27 to TRBJ2-1; either TRBD1 or TRBD2 may fit D (7 bases each). Germline V lookup: CDR1 MNHEY, CDR2 SMNVEV (reference sequence). This CDR3 comprises 15 residues. V lost 6 bases and J 2 bases, leaving 14 bases between the germline ends. CDR3: CASRNQGGTYNEQFF. DNA for the CDR3: TGTGCCAGCAGAAATCAGGGGGGGACCTACAATGAGCAGTTCTTC.

In its sample, this clone was seen a few times. The rearrangement links TRBV29-1 to TRBJ2-7; D ambiguous. The V and J ends lost 5 bases and 3 bases respectively, with 8 bases between them. The CDR3 is 11 residues long. Germline V gives CDR1 SQVTM, CDR2 ANQGSEA. In DNA, the CDR3 is TGCAGCGTTTCAGTAGACTACGAGCAGTACTTC. The encoded protein is CSVSVDYEQYF.

Only a few counts were recorded for this clone. The chain couples TRBV29-1 to TRBJ2-7, with TRBD2 as a possible D gene (5 bases). Trimming shortened V by 2 bases and J by 10 bases, and 18 bases separated the two germline ends. The CDR3 extends over 13 amino acids. Germline CDR1 is SQVTM and CDR2 is ANQGSEA. The CDR3 reads CSVEKREGMGQYF. The CDR3 bases are TGCAGCGTTGAAAAGCGAGAGGGTATGGGACAGTACTTC.

The chain carries TRBV20-1 and TRBJ2-7; TRBD1 is a possible D gene (6 bases). The V gene lost 6 bases and the J gene lost 8 bases, with 14 bases spanning the gap. There are 11 residues in the CDR3. Germline V lookup: CDR1 DFQATT, CDR2 SNEGSKA (reference sequence). CDR3 sequence: CSAEQGWKQYF. The CDR3 nucleotides read TGCAGTGCAGAACAGGGTTGGAAGCAGTACTTC.

In its sample, this clone was seen once. The chain combines TRBV29-1 with TRBJ2-2, with TRBD1 identical over 7 bases. The CDR3 is 14 amino acids. Germline CDR1 and CDR2: SQVTM and ANQGSEA. With 4 bases clipped from V and 4 bases from J, the junction kept 6 bases outside the gene matches. Here the CDR3 DNA reads TGCAGCGTTGGTCGCAGGGGGACCACCGGGGAGCTGTTTTTT. This translates into CSVGRRGTTGELFF.

The chain employs TRBV29-1 and TRBJ2-3; 7 bases map to TRBD1. The CDR3 length is 12 residues. Germline CDR1 and CDR2: SQVTM and ANQGSEA. Germline trimming cut 5 bases from V and 6 bases from J; bases unmatched to any gene: 5. CDR3 amino acids: CSVQGVEDTQYF. The CDR3 coding sequence is TGCAGCGTTCAGGGGGTAGAGGATACGCAGTATTTT.

This chain connects TRBV6-6 to TRBJ2-3; the D is unclear. V lost 2 bases to trimming and J lost 2 bases, with 2 bases between them. Germline loops: CDR1 MNHNY, CDR2 SVGAGI (reference sequence). This CDR3 has 12 residues. The CDR3 loop is CASSYNTDTQYF. The CDR3 nucleotides read TGTGCCAGCAGTTACAACACAGATACGCAGTATTTT.

In this sample, this clone turned up a few times. J is TRBJ2-5 and V is TRBV30; D possibly corresponds to TRBD1 (6 bases). V lost 2 bases, J lost 1 base, and 11 bases lay in between. Germline-derived CDR1 and CDR2 are GTSNPN and SVGIG (reference sequence). The CDR3 sequence is 14 residues long. CDR3 in DNA: TGTGCCTGGAGTCTAAGACAGGCCCAAGAGACCCAGTACTTC. This translates into CAWSLRQAQETQYF.

The table lists this clone with a few counts. The chain has TRBV30 and TRBJ1-1, with D tentatively TRBD1 (5 bases). The CDR3 length is 13 residues. V dropped 0 bases and J dropped 5 bases, with 10 bases sitting between them. CDR1 GTSNPN and CDR2 SVGIG come from the germline V gene (reference sequence). As DNA, the CDR3 is TGTGCCTGGAGTGTAAACGGGGGAACTGAAGCTTTCTTT. Protein: CAWSVNGGTEAFF.

The genes are TRBV2 and TRBJ1-2, with D unresolved. Trimming cost V 5 bases and J 5 bases, with 15 bases left between them. CDR3 length equals 14 residues. CDR1 and CDR2 from the germline V gene are SNHLY and FYNNEI. CDR3 residues: CASSPGAEAYGYTF. The CDR3 DNA reads TGTGCCAGCAGTCCGGGAGCAGAGGCTTATGGCTACACCTTC.

The chain employs TRBV30 and TRBJ2-1; tentatively, D is TRBD1 (6 bases). The CDR3 runs to 12 residues. Germline assignment: CDR1 GTSNPN and CDR2 SVGIG (reference sequence). V gave up 5 bases and J gave up 9 bases, with 14 bases separating them. CDR3 coding DNA: TGTGCCTGGGGAGGACAGTGGCTTGAGCAGTTCTTC. Its protein product is CAWGGQWLEQFF.

The CDR3 spells CASSAFAGPGELFF. The CDR3 bases are TGTGCCAGCAGTGCATTTGCCGGGCCCGGGGAGCTGTTTTTT. The gene calls are TRBV25-1 and TRBJ2-2; no clear D gene. CDR1 MGHDK and CDR2 SYGVNS come from the germline V gene. Between the trimmed V and J ends, which lost 4 bases and 6 bases, there was a span of 12 bases. The CDR3 consists of 14 residues.

The rearrangement uses TRBV10-3 and TRBJ2-5, with 8 bases lining up with TRBD2. Germline V lookup: CDR1 ENHRY, CDR2 SYGVKD. J gave up 1 base and V 5 bases, and 6 bases lay outside the gene matches. The CDR3 has 15 amino acids. As DNA, the CDR3 is TGTGCCATCAGTCACCCGGCGGGGGGCCAAGAGACCCAGTACTTC. Translating it yields CAISHPAGGQETQYF.

The chain carries TRBV20-1 and TRBJ2-3; D ambiguous. Germline V lookup: CDR1 DFQATT, CDR2 SNEGSKA (reference sequence). The V end lost 5 bases, the J end lost 5 bases, and 8 bases lay between the germline ends. CDR3 length equals 11 residues. In DNA, the CDR3 is TGCAGTGCTCAGATTGGAGATACGCAGTATTTT. This sequence encodes CSAQIGDTQYF.

This clone has only a few counts. This chain connects TRBV29-1 to TRBJ2-3, with D possibly being TRBD2 (6 bases). CDR1 is SQVTM, CDR2 ANQGSEA, per germline. The CDR3 spans 15 residues. Between the trimmed V and J ends, which lost 4 bases and 2 bases, there was a span of 16 bases. CDR3 loop: CSVVGPEGATDTQYF. The CDR3 coding sequence is TGCAGCGTTGTAGGGCCGGAGGGTGCCACAGATACGCAGTATTTT.

This clone has more than one count but fewer than ten. The chain is built from TRBV7-2 and TRBJ1-4, with a tentative D call TRBD1 (6 bases). The CDR3 spans 17 residues. V lost 5 bases and J 5 bases, leaving 21 bases between the germline ends. The germline V gene encodes CDR1 SGHTA and CDR2 FQGNSA. The CDR3 spells CASSPTLLQGRNEKLFF. The DNA of the CDR3 is TGTGCCAGCAGCCCAACCCTCCTGCAGGGGAGGAATGAAAAACTGTTTTTT.